Listed below are T cell receptor beta chains from one sample, sequenced in a study of technical replicates of blood from several donors. The assay was immunoSEQ multiplex PCR, and TCRdb's table has in-frame clones only and misses some. The table includes 53,000 or so clones, roughly 95% detected once. The sequenced material came from PBMCs. The receptors originated from a human donor in good health. Some clones in this sample may be carry-over from other donors' samples. Both conserved end residues are trimmed from each CDR3. The D gene is left open where the match is weak.

j_call d_call v_call cdr3_aa
TRBJ2-1 - TRBV7-2 ASSLGGGLTYNEQF
TRBJ2-7 - TRBV7-2 ASSSSTLEQY
TRBJ1-1 TRBD1 TRBV7-2 ASSSSQGGNTEAF
TRBJ2-7 - TRBV29-1 SVEGQGLTHEQY
TRBJ2-1 TRBD2 TRBV4-3 ASSQQGLAGPLGQF
TRBJ1-1 - TRBV30 AWSGGTGVEAF
TRBJ2-3 - TRBV2 ASSVGRPDTQY
TRBJ1-4 - TRBV4-1 ASSQFPNAGEKLF
TRBJ1-2 TRBD1 TRBV6-1 ASSTGDSNYGYT
TRBJ2-1 - TRBV6-5 ASSNRGGSYNEQF
TRBJ1-2 TRBD1 TRBV30 AWRGRGNYGYT
TRBJ2-7 TRBD2 TRBV6-5 ASIPTSRGAYEQY
TRBJ1-4 TRBD1 TRBV4-1 ASSQVLGTGGEKLF
TRBJ1-6 TRBD1 TRBV5-1 ASSLGSGTGPTSPLH
TRBJ2-5 TRBD2 TRBV19 ASSRAGGGEETQY
TRBJ2-2 TRBD2 TRBV18 ASSSTSGGITGELF
TRBJ1-1 - TRBV30 AWNAQGQGTEAF
TRBJ1-2 TRBD1 TRBV5-1 ASSQGGSNYGYT
TRBJ1-2 TRBD1 TRBV2 ASSPGGMNYGYT
TRBJ2-7 - TRBV29-1 SVGGGSSYEQY
TRBJ1-2 - TRBV9 ASSGNRDTLRYGYT
TRBJ2-3 TRBD1 TRBV5-1 ASSYRTGSTDTQY
TRBJ2-7 TRBD2 TRBV4-3 ASSQDAGGSYEQY
TRBJ1-6 - TRBV7-9 ASSADRSTRASPLH
TRBJ2-7 TRBD1 TRBV7-2 ASSLGGTVTYEQY
TRBJ2-5 - TRBV7-8 ASSSREGAETQY
TRBJ1-1 - TRBV29-1 SAGGLGAF
TRBJ2-1 TRBD1 TRBV5-1 ASSPVRDSNEQF
TRBJ2-7 - TRBV5-1 ASSLAGSKGEQY
TRBJ2-1 - TRBV7-8 ASSLRQLTYNEQF
TRBJ1-3 - TRBV2 ASSSRSLTAGNTIY
TRBJ1-5 - TRBV10-3 AISVVRAFYSNQPQH
TRBJ1-1 - TRBV7-9 ASSQEVWGVTEAF
TRBJ2-1 TRBD1 TRBV9 ASSIWDREERF
TRBJ2-3 TRBD2 TRBV30 AWSGGREGDTQY
TRBJ2-7 TRBD2 TRBV6-5 ASIGTSSYEQY
TRBJ1-6 TRBD1 TRBV7-8 ASSLTMGQDNSPLH
TRBJ2-1 - TRBV11-2 ASSLVVSGEQF
TRBJ2-2 - TRBV7-2 ASSPIVNTGELF
TRBJ2-7 TRBD1 TRBV9 ASSGDSGPSYEQY
TRBJ1-2 TRBD1 TRBV9 ASSQRGTGTYPLTDGYT
TRBJ2-3 - TRBV2 ARDRSPLGDTQY
TRBJ2-6 - TRBV19 ASSGLSGANVLT
TRBJ1-5 - TRBV5-1 AHTRASSQPQH
TRBJ1-2 - TRBV7-9 ASSASRGADGYT
TRBJ2-5 - TRBV5-4 ASSFGMETQY
TRBJ2-7 TRBD2 TRBV7-9 ASSLASGGTYEQY
TRBJ1-1 TRBD1 TRBV5-8 ASSLGQGLLAVTEAF
TRBJ2-5 - TRBV9 ASSVAAGRGETQY
TRBJ1-2 TRBD1 TRBV10-3 AISGQGAHQYGYT
TRBJ2-7 - TRBV6-1 ASSTTGTYEQY
TRBJ2-7 - TRBV4-3 ASSQGIRGTYEQY
TRBJ2-7 TRBD1 TRBV4-3 ASSQSTTGTGGYEQY